The clone carrying this TCR beta chain appeared many times. These data belong to a study of T-cell memory formation after mild COVID-19. The V end was cut by 8 bases, the J end by 3 bases, with 4 bases between. There are 10 residues in the CDR3. From germline, CDR1 is KGHSH and CDR2 LQKENI. From the 5' RACE reads, TCRdb called clonotypes with MiXCR, one entry per CDR3 protein. The table shows about 190,000 distinct CDR3 sequences, with under 30% occurring only once. Material: PBMCs or a T cell subset sorted from them (not recorded which). The V and J genes are TRBV18 and TRBJ2-5, with unresolved D. The TCR sequence derives from an adult woman who had mild COVID-19 (a few samples of this study predate the infection). Cell type and time point are not known. CDR3 sequence: CASSEETQYF. CDR3 sequence (DNA): TGTGCCAGCAGTGAAGAGACCCAGTACTTC.